The 26 T cell receptor beta chains given below trace back to one sample, sequenced in a study of T cell responses to AZD1222 COVID-19 vaccine. Here immunoSEQ multiplex PCR was the method, and the copy in TCRdb shows in-frame clones only, minus some. The sample lists under 200,000 clones, over 75% occurring once. This specimen was peripheral blood, taken on day 0 of AZD1222 vaccination. These receptors were collected from an adult in good health.

The rearrangement joins TRBV4-2 to TRBJ1-4; TRBD1 aligns across 11 bases. The CDR3 covers 19 residues. With V trimmed by 1 base and J by 4 bases, 11 bases remained unmatched. Looked up from germline, CDR1 is LGHNA and CDR2 is YNFKEQ. The CDR3 bases are TGTGCCAGCAGCCAAGGTACGCGGACAGGGGGCAGTGGTAATGAAAAACTGTTTTTT. It specifies CASSQGTRTGGSGNEKLFF.

V and J are TRBV18 and TRBJ1-6; D ambiguous. Trimming stripped 4 bases from V and 5 bases from J, with 3 bases between. Looked up from germline, CDR1 is KGHSH and CDR2 is LQKENI. This CDR3 has 12 residues. This chain's CDR3 is CASSLDNSPLHF. The CDR3 DNA sequence: TGTGCCAGCTCACTCGATAATTCACCCCTCCACTTT.

The chain couples TRBV6-5 to TRBJ1-6, with 9 bases aligning to TRBD1. Germline V gene data show CDR1 as MNHEY and CDR2 as SVGAGI. The CDR3 totals 14 residues. With 6 bases clipped from V and 10 bases from J, the junction kept 7 bases outside the gene matches. The CDR3 reads CASRRRDRDSPLHF. Written as DNA, the CDR3 is TGTGCCAGCAGACGCCGGGACAGGGACTCACCCCTCCACTTT.

This rearrangement joins TRBV4-3 to TRBJ2-1, with 9 bases lining up with TRBD1. The CDR3 length is 15 residues. Trimming at V came to 2 bases and at J to 4 bases, leaving 3 bases not matched to a gene. The germline CDR1 and CDR2 sequences are LGHNA and YSLEER. Here the CDR3 reads CASSQTGGAYNEQFF. The CDR3 nucleotides are TGCGCCAGCAGCCAAACAGGGGGCGCATACAATGAGCAGTTCTTC.

The chain couples TRBV28 to TRBJ1-1; 10 bases line up with TRBD1. The CDR3 consists of 16 residues. Germline CDR1 and CDR2: MDHEN and SYDVKM. J gave up 2 bases and V 5 bases, and 8 bases lay outside the gene matches. This chain's CDR3 is CASSQDRGERNTEAFF. The CDR3 bases are TGTGCCAGCAGTCAGGACAGGGGGGAACGAAACACTGAAGCTTTCTTT.

This rearrangement joins TRBV11-2 to TRBJ1-1, with D possibly matching TRBD1 (5 bases). Looked up from germline, CDR1 is SGHAT and CDR2 is FQNNGV. The CDR3 is made up of 15 amino acids. V was pared by 3 bases and J by 3 bases, with 14 bases between. CDR3 loop: CASSFLRGADTEAFF. In nucleotides, the CDR3 is TGTGCCAGCAGCTTCCTTAGGGGCGCAGACACTGAAGCTTTCTTT. Looking up the rest from reference TRBV11-2 and TRBJ1-1 gives the full variable domain: EAGVAQSPRYKIIEKRQSVAFWCNPISGHATLYWYQQILGQGPKLLIQFQNNGVVDDSQLPKDRFSAERLKGVDSTLKIQPAKLEDSAVYLCASSFLRGADTEAFFGQGTRLTVV.

The chain uses TRBV5-5 and TRBJ2-3; D is possibly TRBD1 (5 bases). The CDR3 runs to 15 residues. The V gene's germline CDR1 is SGHKS and CDR2 YYEKEE (reference sequence). V was clipped by 4 bases and J by 0 bases, with 12 bases between them. CDR3 region: CASSARASSTDTQYF. In nucleotides, the CDR3 is TGTGCCAGCAGCGCCAGGGCCTCGAGCACAGATACGCAGTATTTT.

The V and J genes are TRBV2 and TRBJ2-1; the match to TRBD1 covers 9 bases. The V segment lost 8 bases and the J segment 5 bases; nucleotides outside the gene matches: 10. The germline gives CDR1 SNHLY, CDR2 FYNNEI. CDR3 length: 15 amino acids. This chain's CDR3 is CASRLDRGANNEQFF. The CDR3 nucleotides read TGTGCCAGCCGTCTGGACAGGGGAGCCAACAATGAGCAGTTCTTC. The full variable domain, completed using reference TRBV2 and TRBJ2-1, is EPEVTQTPSHQVTQMGQEVILRCVPISNHLYFYWYRQILGQKVEFLVSFYNNEISEKSEIFDDQFSVERPDGSNFTLKIRSTKLEDSAMYFCASRLDRGANNEQFFGPGTRLTVL.

V and J are TRBV12-3 or TRBV12-4 and TRBJ1-1, with TRBD1 matching over 7 bases. The CDR3 has 13 residues. Trimming took 4 bases from V and 6 from J; bases not matched to a gene: 5. Here the CDR3 reads CASSSNRGAEAFF. In nucleotides, the CDR3 is TGTGCCAGCAGTTCCAACAGGGGCGCTGAAGCTTTCTTT.

The rearrangement joins TRBV27 to TRBJ2-3; D call uncertain. Germline V CDR1 and CDR2: MNHEY, SMNVEV (reference sequence). The V end lost 0 bases, the J end lost 1 base, and 5 bases lay between the germline ends. The CDR3 length is 14 residues. The chain's CDR3 is CASSLSPRTDTQYF. In DNA form, the CDR3 reads TGTGCCAGCAGTTTATCCCCACGCACAGATACGCAGTATTTT.

This rearrangement joins TRBV7-9 to TRBJ1-3; no clear D gene. The V end lost 2 bases, the J end lost 2 bases, and 13 bases lay between the germline ends. CDR3 length: 16 residues. CDR1 and CDR2 from the germline V gene are SEHNR and FQNEAQ (reference sequence). The chain's CDR3 is CASSLQGLLAGNTIYF. For the CDR3, the DNA is TGTGCCAGCAGCTTACAAGGACTACTGGCTGGAAACACCATATATTTT.

This chain joins TRBV6-1 and TRBJ2-1; 13 bases match TRBD2. This CDR3 contains 19 residues. Trimming removed 3 bases from V and 8 bases from J; junction bases left unmatched: 16. The germline CDR1 and CDR2 sequences are MNHNS and SASEGT. The CDR3 bases are TGTGCCAGCAGTGACCCAACTAGCGGGGGGGTTTTTGCCCTCTATGAGCAGTTCTTC. This encodes CASSDPTSGGVFALYEQFF.

The chain joins TRBV28 to TRBJ2-5, with D unresolved. Per the germline V gene, CDR1 is MDHEN and CDR2 is SYDVKM. The CDR3 contains 18 residues. Between the trimmed V and J ends, which lost 2 bases and 2 bases, there was a span of 21 bases. The CDR3 nucleotides read TGTGCCAGCAGTTTAGCCCCCGGGCCCGTAACCAATCAAGAGACCCAGTACTTC. This encodes CASSLAPGPVTNQETQYF.

The gene calls are TRBV6-5 and TRBJ1-6, with a weak D call TRBD1 (5 bases). Trimming removed 3 bases at V and 9 bases at J, with 9 bases between. Germline CDR1 reads MNHEY; CDR2 reads SVGAGI. The CDR3 loop spans 13 amino acids. This CDR3 reads CASSYRGVSPLHF. The CDR3 DNA reads TGTGCCAGCAGTTATCGAGGGGTTTCACCCCTCCACTTT.

V usage is TRBV7-2 and J usage is TRBJ1-3; D unresolved. V lost 2 bases and J 1 base, leaving 9 bases between the germline ends. This CDR3 has 15 residues. Looked up from germline, CDR1 is SGHTA and CDR2 is FQGNSA. This CDR3 reads CASSLSWESGNTIYF. CDR3 nucleotide sequence: TGTGCCAGCAGCTTAAGCTGGGAATCTGGAAACACCATATATTTT.

This chain connects TRBV5-1 to TRBJ1-2; D is uncertain. Trimming took off 1 base at V and 6 bases at J, with 13 bases between the two ends. Germline V gene sequence: CDR1 SGHRS, CDR2 YFSETQ. The CDR3 is 14 residues long. The CDR3 region is CASSLTPGNHGYTF. The CDR3 region has the DNA TGCGCCAGCAGCTTGACCCCCGGGAACCATGGCTACACCTTC.

The rearrangement links TRBV28 to TRBJ2-7; D may be TRBD2 (5 bases). The CDR3 is 13 residues long. Germline values: CDR1 MDHEN, CDR2 SYDVKM. Trimming stripped 8 bases from V and 1 base from J, with 12 bases between. The CDR3 protein is CASGLSGSYEQYF. The CDR3 bases are TGTGCCAGCGGTCTGAGCGGATCCTACGAGCAGTACTTC. The whole variable domain, filled in from reference TRBV28 and TRBJ2-7, reads DVKVTQSSRYLVKRTGEKVFLECVQDMDHENMFWYRQDPGLGLRLIYFSYDVKMKEKGDIPEGYSVSREKKERFSLILESASTNQTSMYLCASGLSGSYEQYFGPGTRLTVT.

This chain connects TRBV5-1 to TRBJ1-6, with D uncertain. This CDR3 is 16 amino acids long. Germline CDR1 SGHRS, CDR2 YFSETQ. With 4 bases removed from V and 2 bases from J, the gap between germline ends came to 13 bases. CDR3 loop: CASSPGGQAYNSPLHF. The CDR3 DNA is TGCGCCAGCAGCCCGGGAGGGCAAGCCTATAATTCACCCCTCCACTTT.

The chain links TRBV9 to TRBJ2-2, with D tentatively TRBD2 (5 bases). The CDR3 runs to 15 residues. Germline V lookup: CDR1 SGDLS, CDR2 YYNGEE. V lost 1 base and J 4 bases, leaving 11 bases between the germline ends. CDR3 sequence (DNA): TGTGCCAGCAGCGTACGAGGGTTCGGCACCGGGGAGCTGTTTTTT. Translation gives CASSVRGFGTGELFF.

The V and J genes are TRBV7-3 and TRBJ1-1; no reliable D call. The V gene's germline CDR1 is SGHTA and CDR2 FQGTGA. V lost 2 bases to trimming and J lost 0 bases, with 10 bases between them. The CDR3 covers 15 residues. DNA of the CDR3: TGTGCCAGCAGCTTAGCTCGGGCCTTGAACACTGAAGCTTTCTTT. Its translation: CASSLARALNTEAFF.

The genes are TRBV2 and TRBJ2-3; D call uncertain. The CDR3 runs 14 residues. V was trimmed by 3 bases and J by 0 bases, leaving 7 bases between them. From germline, CDR1 is SNHLY and CDR2 FYNNEI. The CDR3 is CASSDTESTDTQYF. The DNA for the CDR3 is TGTGCCAGCAGTGACACCGAAAGCACAGATACGCAGTATTTT.

This clone was picked up a small number of times. The rearrangement links TRBV5-6 to TRBJ1-4; D not resolved. The germline gives CDR1 SGHDT, CDR2 YYEEEE. Trimming stripped 0 bases from V and 11 bases from J, with 20 bases between. This CDR3 is built from 16 residues. The CDR3 region has the DNA TGTGCCAGCAGCTTGGCCCCTGATTTGGGCATGGCCAAACTGTTTTTT. It yields the protein CASSLAPDLGMAKLFF.

This clone was observed once. The J gene is TRBJ2-6, the V gene TRBV28; no clear D. The CDR3 has 17 residues. The V end was cut by 0 bases, the J end by 0 bases, with 9 bases between. Germline lookup yields CDR1 MDHEN and CDR2 SYDVKM. The CDR3 here is CASSLWGRSSGANVLTF. CDR3 nucleotide sequence: TGTGCCAGCAGTTTATGGGGCAGAAGCTCTGGGGCCAACGTCCTGACTTTC.

The chain employs TRBV28 and TRBJ1-2; 8 bases map to TRBD1. The CDR3 has 13 amino acids. Germline V lookup: CDR1 MDHEN, CDR2 SYDVKM. After removal of 6 bases from V and 4 bases from J, the junction contained 4 bases not matched to a gene. DNA of the CDR3: TGTGCCAGCAGGTCGACAGGGGTCTATGGCTACACCTTC. This gives the protein CASRSTGVYGYTF.

The count of this clone is one. The same CDR3 is also encoded by other DNA sequences in this sample. V is TRBV18 and J is TRBJ1-5, with a weak D call TRBD1 (5 bases). Germline V CDR1 and CDR2: KGHSH, LQKENI. V was clipped by 3 bases and J by 5 bases, with 8 bases between them. The CDR3 totals 13 residues. The CDR3 loop reads CASSPGRDQPQHF. CDR3 sequence (DNA): TGTGCCAGCTCACCGGGCAGGGATCAGCCCCAGCATTTT.

J is TRBJ2-7 and V is TRBV4-1, with TRBD2 as a possible D gene (5 bases). The germline V gene has CDR1 MGHRA and CDR2 YSYEKL. V was clipped by 0 bases and J by 1 base, with 10 bases between them. The CDR3 sequence is 15 residues long. The CDR3 region is CASSQEERVSYEQYF. The CDR3 DNA is TGCGCCAGCAGCCAAGAAGAGAGGGTTTCCTACGAGCAGTACTTC.